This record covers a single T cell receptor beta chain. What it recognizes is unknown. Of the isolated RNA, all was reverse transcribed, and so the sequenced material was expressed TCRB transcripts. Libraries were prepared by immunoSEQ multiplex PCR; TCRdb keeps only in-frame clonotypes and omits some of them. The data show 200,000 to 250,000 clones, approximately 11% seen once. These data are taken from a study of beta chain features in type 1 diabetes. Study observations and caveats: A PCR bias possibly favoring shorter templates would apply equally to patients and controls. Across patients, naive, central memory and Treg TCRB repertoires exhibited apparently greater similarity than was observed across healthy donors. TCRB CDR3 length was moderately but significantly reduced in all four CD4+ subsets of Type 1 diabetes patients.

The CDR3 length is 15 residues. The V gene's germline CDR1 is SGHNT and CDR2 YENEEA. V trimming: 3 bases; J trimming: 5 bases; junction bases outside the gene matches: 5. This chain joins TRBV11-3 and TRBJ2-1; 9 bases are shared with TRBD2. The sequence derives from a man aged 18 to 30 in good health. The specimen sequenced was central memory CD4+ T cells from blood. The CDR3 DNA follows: TGTGCCAGCAGCTTCAGTAGCGGGAGAAACAATGAGCAGTTCTTC. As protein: CASSFSSGRNNEQFF.